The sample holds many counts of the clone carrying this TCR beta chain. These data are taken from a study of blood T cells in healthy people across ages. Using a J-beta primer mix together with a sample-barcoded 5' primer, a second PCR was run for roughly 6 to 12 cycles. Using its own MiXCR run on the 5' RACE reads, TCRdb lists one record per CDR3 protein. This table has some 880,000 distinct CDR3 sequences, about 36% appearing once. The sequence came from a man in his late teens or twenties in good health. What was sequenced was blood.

This chain's CDR3 is CASSRGGFSDGYTF. The CDR3 nucleotides are TGTGCCAGCAGTAGGGGAGGGTTCTCGGATGGCTACACCTTC. The J gene is TRBJ1-2, the V gene TRBV6-5, with a tentative D call TRBD1 (5 bases). The CDR3 spans 14 residues. V was clipped by 5 bases and J by 6 bases, with 16 bases between them. The germline V gene has CDR1 MNHEY and CDR2 SVGAGI.